One and the same sample provided the 12 T cell receptor beta chains below, sequenced in a study of identical twins. Via MiXCR, TCRdb re-called the 5' RACE reads, giving one row per CDR3 protein. The sample includes approximately 670,000 distinct CDR3 sequences, 5.5% to 6.5% of them seen just once. Sequences were obtained from naive T cells sorted from blood. Every receptor here comes from a man younger than 35 in good health.

This clonotype was detected many times. The rearrangement joins TRBV12-3 or TRBV12-4 to TRBJ1-2; possibly TRBD1 for D (5 bases). This CDR3 is 14 amino acids long. Between the trimmed V and J ends, which lost 3 bases and 4 bases, there was a span of 12 bases. CDR3: CASSFQGWTYGYTF. The CDR3 DNA reads as TGTGCCAGCAGTTTTCAGGGTTGGACCTATGGCTACACCTTC.

In its sample, this clonotype was seen many times. The chain couples TRBV6-2 or TRBV6-3 to TRBJ2-7; D is uncertain. Germline loops: CDR1 MNHEY, CDR2 SVGEGT. This CDR3 region has 16 residues. Between the trimmed V and J ends, which lost 0 bases and 2 bases, there was a span of 14 bases. The CDR3 DNA follows: TGTGCCAGCAGTTACTCAAGGATGGCTCTCACCTACGAGCAGTACGTC. Translating gives CASSYSRMALTYEQYV.

This clonotype was found many times. This CDR3 is CASSSGTGNQPQHF. The CDR3 coding sequence is TGTGCCAGCAGTTCTGGGACAGGCAATCAGCCCCAGCATTTT. The chain couples TRBV12-3 or TRBV12-4 to TRBJ1-5; 7 bases fit TRBD1. The J segment lost 2 bases and the V segment lost 4 bases, leaving 2 bases of the junction unmatched. The CDR3 is 14 amino acids.

In its sample, this clonotype was seen many times. The V gene is TRBV3-1, the J gene TRBJ2-2; D is perhaps TRBD2 (5 bases). This CDR3 is 13 amino acids long. Germline V gene data show CDR1 as LGHDT and CDR2 as YNNKEL (reference sequence). V lost 1 base, J lost 5 bases, and 5 bases lay in between. In nucleotides, the CDR3 is TGTGCCAGCAGCCAAGCGGGGACCGGGGAGCTGTTTTTT. It is translated as CASSQAGTGELFF.

The chain recombines TRBV15 with TRBJ2-7; the D call may be TRBD1 or TRBD2 (6 bases each). This CDR3 has 17 residues. Germline V gives CDR1 LNHNV, CDR2 YYDKDF (reference sequence). V was trimmed by 2 bases and J by 0 bases, leaving 17 bases between them. DNA for the CDR3: TGTGCCACCAGCAGACCATGGGGGGCGCGTAACTCCTACGAGCAGTACTTC. This sequence encodes CATSRPWGARNSYEQYF. Variable domain in full (rest from reference TRBV15 and TRBJ2-7): DAMVIQNPRYQVTQFGKPVTLSCSQTLNHNVMYWYQQKSSQAPKLLFHYYDKDFNNEADTPDNFQSRRPNTSFCFLDIRSPGLGDTAMYLCATSRPWGARNSYEQYFGPGTRLTVT.

This clonotype was seen a few times. The rearrangement joins TRBV7-2 to TRBJ2-5, with D perhaps TRBD1 (5 bases). The CDR3 spans 13 residues. Looked up from germline, CDR1 is SGHTA and CDR2 is FQGNSA. Trimming removed 1 base from V and 7 bases from J, with 10 bases in between. The CDR3 spells CASSLVRVGTQYF. The CDR3 coding sequence is TGTGCCAGCAGCTTAGTCAGGGTCGGGACCCAGTACTTC. The full variable domain, with the rest looked up from reference TRBV7-2 and TRBJ2-5, is GAGVSQSPSNKVTEKGKDVELRCDPISGHTALYWYRQSLGQGLEFLIYFQGNSAPDKSGLPSDRFSAERTGGSVSTLTIQRTQQEDSAVYLCASSLVRVGTQYFGPGTRLLVL.

This clonotype occurred many times. This chain links TRBV4-3 with TRBJ2-7, with D possibly TRBD2 on 6 matching bases. The length of the CDR3 is 17 residues. The ends were cut back, 0 bases at V and 3 bases at J, with 18 bases in the middle. From germline, CDR1 is LGHNA and CDR2 YSLEER. This chain's CDR3 is CASSQDVEWGGLYEQYF. The CDR3 nucleotides read TGCGCCAGCAGCCAAGATGTCGAGTGGGGAGGTCTCTACGAGCAGTACTTC.

The table lists this clonotype with a few counts. In nucleotides, the CDR3 is TGTGCCAGCAGCCCACTTCTAGCCTCCGGGGAGCTGTTTTTT. It is translated as CASSPLLASGELFF. This chain joins TRBV12-3 or TRBV12-4 and TRBJ2-2, with D possibly TRBD2 on 5 matching bases. Trimming left V 6 bases short and J 6 bases short, with 14 bases between. The length of the CDR3 is 14 residues.

The genes are TRBV20-1 and TRBJ2-7; D not resolved. V shed 0 bases and J shed 9 bases, with 12 bases lying between them. In germline, CDR1 is DFQATT, CDR2 SNEGSKA (reference sequence). The CDR3 has 12 residues. The CDR3 sequence: CSARDFGRSQYF. The CDR3 bases are TGCAGTGCTAGAGATTTTGGTCGGTCGCAGTACTTC.

This clonotype was seen ten or more times. This chain uses TRBV6-5 with TRBJ2-7, with TRBD2 identical over 10 bases. The CDR3 has 15 amino acids. In germline, CDR1 is MNHEY, CDR2 SVGAGI. V trimming: 4 bases; J trimming: 10 bases; junction bases outside the gene matches: 13. The CDR3 protein is CASSSGRGQREGQYV. CDR3 DNA: TGTGCCAGCAGTTCGGGCAGGGGGCAGCGGGAGGGCCAGTACGTC.

The chain recombines TRBV6-5 with TRBJ2-1, with a weak D call TRBD2 (6 bases). CDR1 is MNHEY and CDR2 is SVGAGI in the germline V gene. This CDR3 is built from 16 residues. The germline V and J ends were trimmed by 1 base and 0 bases, with 10 bases remaining between them. CDR3 loop: CASSYLGGLSYNEQFF. CDR3 DNA sequence: TGTGCCAGCAGTTACTTGGGGGGACTCTCCTACAATGAGCAGTTCTTC.

This clonotype was seen many times. The chain links TRBV29-1 to TRBJ1-1; D is ambiguous. CDR1 is SQVTM and CDR2 is ANQGSEA in the germline V gene. This CDR3 region has 15 residues. The germline V and J ends were trimmed by 4 bases and 1 base, with 16 bases remaining between them. The CDR3 sequence: CSVVRTDPPNTEAFF. The CDR3 region has the DNA TGCAGCGTTGTAAGGACGGATCCCCCGAACACTGAAGCTTTCTTT.